The 13 T cell receptor beta chains below all came from one sample that was sequenced in a study of blood T cell repertoires in COVID-19. Data came from immunoSEQ multiplex PCR; TCRdb stores just in-frame clones and leaves some out. The sample lists 90,000 or so clones, roughly nine tenths occurring once. The material sequenced was peripheral blood. The receptors were gathered from a human donor with active COVID-19. The donor label of this sample is uncertain.

This clone appeared a single time. V usage is TRBV6-6 and J usage is TRBJ1-3; D is undetermined. The CDR3 consists of 12 residues. CDR1 MNHNY and CDR2 SVGAGI come from the germline V gene (reference sequence). Between the trimmed V and J ends, which lost 7 bases and 4 bases, there was a span of 8 bases. CDR3 region: CASTLSGNTIYF. The CDR3 DNA reads TGTGCCAGCACCCTATCCGGAAACACCATATATTTT.

This chain uses TRBV24-1 with TRBJ2-1; D is unclear. CDR1 is KGHDR, CDR2 SFDVKD, per germline. CDR3 length: 15 amino acids. Trimming removed 4 bases from V and 0 bases from J, with 9 bases in between. The DNA of the CDR3 is TGTGCCACCAGTGACAGGTTGAGCTCCTACAATGAGCAGTTCTTC. Encoded protein: CATSDRLSSYNEQFF.

The chain recombines TRBV3-1 (or the pseudogene TRBV3-2) with TRBJ2-3; 10 positions match TRBD2. Per the germline V gene, CDR1 is LGHDT and CDR2 is YNNKEL (reference sequence). V trimming: 7 bases; J trimming: 2 bases; junction bases outside the gene matches: 6. The CDR3 totals 15 residues. The CDR3 nucleotides read TGTGCCAGCACCCAGCGGGGGGGCATCACAGATACGCAGTATTTT. Translated, it gives CASTQRGGITDTQYF.

The chain links TRBV19 to TRBJ1-5; 9 bases fit TRBD1. The CDR3 spans 15 residues. Germline-derived CDR1 and CDR2 are LNHDA and SQIVND (reference sequence). The V and J ends lost 5 bases and 6 bases, in that order; junction bases with no gene match: 8. DNA for the CDR3: TGTGCCAGTAGTCTACCGGGACAGGGTGGTCAGCCCCAGCATTTT. It specifies CASSLPGQGGQPQHF.

This chain connects TRBV27 to TRBJ1-6, with 7 bases matching TRBD1. The CDR3 consists of 16 residues. V shed 1 base and J 4 bases; nucleotides not matched to a gene: 4. Germline V gene lookup returns CDR1 MNHEY and CDR2 SMNVEV (reference sequence). The CDR3 coding sequence is TGTGCCAGCAGTTTATGGGGACAGATGTATAATTCACCCCTCCACTTT. Protein sequence: CASSLWGQMYNSPLHF.

The chain recombines TRBV27 with TRBJ1-5, with TRBD1 matching 8 bases. CDR3 length: 15 amino acids. Per germline, CDR1 MNHEY and CDR2 SMNVEV (reference sequence). With 4 bases clipped from V and 7 bases from J, the junction kept 9 bases outside the gene matches. CDR3 sequence (DNA): TGTGCCAGCAGTTCAGTGACAGGGGTGGTGCAGCCCCAGCATTTT. It codes for CASSSVTGVVQPQHF.

The chain carries TRBV12-3 or TRBV12-4 and TRBJ1-2, with D possibly matching TRBD1 (5 bases). The CDR3 is made up of 13 amino acids. V lost 1 base, J lost 7 bases, and 10 bases lay in between. DNA of the CDR3: TGTGCCAGCAGTTTAGGGGGGGTACGTGGCTACACCTTC. Its protein product is CASSLGGVRGYTF.

This clone occurred once. The chain recombines TRBV7-9 with TRBJ2-1; D possibly corresponds to TRBD2 (6 bases). This CDR3 is 14 amino acids long. Germline CDR1 is SEHNR and CDR2 is FQNEAQ (reference sequence). V was cut by 4 bases and J by 7 bases, with 14 bases left in between. CDR3: CASSYGEVLNEQFF. Here the CDR3 DNA reads TGTGCCAGCAGCTATGGGGAGGTACTGAATGAGCAGTTCTTC.

Note on this clone: In the same sample, other DNA sequences code for this CDR3. The V gene is TRBV6-1, the J gene TRBJ1-6; D not certain. The germline V gene encodes CDR1 MNHNS and CDR2 SASEGT. This CDR3 contains 13 residues. The ends were cut back, 2 bases at V and 10 bases at J, with 9 bases in the middle. The CDR3 DNA reads as TGTGCCAGCAGTGAACTAGCTGGGTCACCCCTCCACTTT. It translates to CASSELAGSPLHF.

This chain joins TRBV10-2 and TRBJ2-1; 8 bases align to TRBD2. V lost 5 bases and J lost 14; bases outside the gene matches: 8. This CDR3 spans 12 amino acids. CDR1 is WSHSY and CDR2 is SAAADI in the germline V gene. CDR3 nucleotides: TGCGCCAGCAGTACAGGCGGGGGGACCGAGTTCTTC. Translating gives CASSTGGGTEFF.

There are many counts of this clone. The chain carries TRBV7-9 and TRBJ2-7; 9 nucleotides align to TRBD1. V lost 1 base and J lost 1; bases outside the gene matches: 5. Germline assignment: CDR1 SEHNR and CDR2 FQNEAQ (reference sequence). CDR3 length: 16 residues. The CDR3 spells CASSLGETGGSYEQYF. The CDR3 bases are TGTGCCAGCAGCTTAGGCGAGACAGGGGGTTCCTACGAGCAGTACTTC.

This clone has only one observation. The chain carries TRBV6-5 and TRBJ2-1; 11 nucleotides align to TRBD2. CDR1 MNHEY and CDR2 SVGAGI come from the germline V gene. The CDR3 is 16 amino acids. J was trimmed by 6 bases and V by 4 bases; bases with no gene match: 8. The CDR3 loop is CASSSTASGGPNEQFF. CDR3 sequence (DNA): TGTGCCAGCAGTTCTACTGCTAGCGGGGGGCCCAATGAGCAGTTCTTC.

This clone was counted between two and nine times. This CDR3 reads CASSFLQGAITEAFF. The CDR3 nucleotides read TGTGCCAGCAGCTTTTTACAGGGGGCGATCACTGAAGCTTTCTTT. The chain has TRBV7-9 and TRBJ1-1; TRBD1 matches at 9 bases. The length of the CDR3 is 15 residues. Germline V gene data show CDR1 as SEHNR and CDR2 as FQNEAQ (reference sequence). The J segment lost 4 bases and the V segment lost 3 bases, leaving 6 bases of the junction unmatched.